This is a list of T cell receptor beta chains from one sample in a study of T cells expressing NK-cell markers. Reprocessing the 5' RACE reads, TCRdb reports a single entry for every CDR3 protein and omits DNA. The ten most abundant clones cover roughly 3.6% of a sample with 550,000 to 600,000 distinct CDR3 sequences. The sample consisted of blood T cells: a sorted CD56 or NKG2C T cell subset, CD4+ or CD8+ T cells, or bulk PBMC T cells (not recorded which). These receptors were collected from a man between 18 and 35 years old in good health. Both conserved end residues are part of each CDR3.

V gene	J gene	CDR3 protein
TRBV29-1	TRBJ1-3	CSVEGRQGPNTIYF
TRBV6-2/TRBV6-3	TRBJ2-1	CASSRTSGFPSYNEQFF
TRBV4-1	TRBJ1-6	CASSHGRISDSPLHF
TRBV20-1	TRBJ2-4	CSASRGNIQYF
TRBV12-3/TRBV12-4	TRBJ1-6	CASYGAGSASPLHF
TRBV2	TRBJ2-1	CASEGGTPYNEQFF
TRBV11-3	TRBJ2-3	CASSLDWLAGVKDTQYF
TRBV20-1	TRBJ1-2	CSARTTGGGGYTF
TRBV20-1	TRBJ2-1	CSARLVNDEQFF
TRBV7-9	TRBJ2-7	CASSSRQAPEQYF
TRBV27	TRBJ1-5	CASSLSQGRGQPQHF
TRBV5-1	TRBJ2-3	CASSLAVTADTQYF
TRBV5-1	TRBJ2-4	CASSLVGGRAKNIQYF
TRBV6-1	TRBJ1-1	CASSWDGANTEAFF
TRBV27	TRBJ2-5	CASKIAETQYF
TRBV16	TRBJ2-1	CATGTSSYNEQFF
TRBV6-5	TRBJ1-2	CASSASRDGYTF
TRBV18	TRBJ2-7	CASSPPTSGSQFAEQYF
TRBV9	TRBJ2-2	CASSVGGLAGPGAGELFF
TRBV5-5	TRBJ2-2	CASSLRGNTGELFF
TRBV7-2	TRBJ2-7	CASSPGGGYSYEQYF
TRBV29-1	TRBJ2-1	CSVEPGDGPSYNEQFF
TRBV7-8	TRBJ2-1	CASSPSPLGGNEQFF
TRBV20-1	TRBJ1-2	CSAGEGAQSYGYTF
TRBV6-1	TRBJ1-1	CATRGMGNTEAFF
TRBV5-5	TRBJ2-1	CASSFWTTHEQFF
TRBV6-2/TRBV6-3	TRBJ2-1	CASSYSIYEQFF
TRBV12-5	TRBJ2-6	CASGLPGANVLTF
TRBV5-1	TRBJ2-1	CASSLEGPSGSWYNEQFF
TRBV7-9	TRBJ1-1	CASSLESQGISEAFF
TRBV6-2/TRBV6-3	TRBJ2-7	CASSYSQGWSEQYF
TRBV3-1	TRBJ2-1	CASSQSLLVADNEQFF
TRBV3-1	TRBJ1-6	CASNIAGLFHSPLHF
TRBV30	TRBJ2-7	CAWSVQVTWGEQYF
TRBV9	TRBJ1-4	CASPAPMGEKLFF
TRBV6-1	TRBJ2-7	CASSKGTFYEQYF
TRBV20-1	TRBJ1-2	CSARDQGIYGYTF
TRBV12-3/TRBV12-4	TRBJ2-7	CASTLTGSDEQYF
TRBV6-1	TRBJ2-2	CASSPGGEGRGGELFF
TRBV7-9	TRBJ1-4	CASSLGGPSTNEKLFF
TRBV27	TRBJ2-7	CASRPGRGRNYEQYF
TRBV28	TRBJ2-1	CASRGAGGGMYNEQFF
TRBV30	TRBJ2-1	CAWSDIRGRSSYNEQFF
TRBV7-9	TRBJ2-3	CASSLALGQGLSDTQYF
TRBV5-5	TRBJ2-1	CASGAGVGYNEQFF
TRBV7-3	TRBJ2-3	CASSLDRVGQGYTDTQYF
TRBV24-1	TRBJ2-1	CATRGEIGEQFF
TRBV6-1	TRBJ2-2	CASRISTGVLGELFF
TRBV4-1	TRBJ1-5	CASSQDPGQLHQPQHF
TRBV12-3/TRBV12-4	TRBJ2-1	CASTLLGLADNEQFF
TRBV4-3	TRBJ1-6	CASSQVYGNSPLHF
TRBV6-1	TRBJ2-3	CASSRSSRGLATDTQYF
TRBV7-2	TRBJ1-1	CASGKSGDTEAFF
TRBV12-3/TRBV12-4	TRBJ1-2	CASAPTGFYGYTF
TRBV25-1	TRBJ1-1	CASRDLGAKAFF